This TCR beta chain was sequenced in a study of cytomegalovirus exposure and HLA in healthy donors. Study-wide results and limits: More clonal expansion characterized HLA-associated TCR beta chains than equally common others in a later analysis. Some highly shared sequence variants likely arose as a pipeline artifact. In a later analysis, the majority of CMV-associated beta chains seemingly showed HLA restriction.

Use of 60 Vbeta and 13 Jbeta primers characterized the PCR. The data were produced by immunoSEQ multiplex PCR, yet TCRdb's version contains in-frame clones alone and is incomplete. There are 70,000 to 95,000 clones in the sample; around 80% occur only once, and roughly 5.4% lies in the top ten. Germline V CDR1 and CDR2: SGHVS, FQNEAQ. This CDR3 has 13 amino acids. Trimming took off 5 bases at V and 2 bases at J, with 10 bases between the two ends. Note on this clone: Its antigen is undetermined.

The sample consisted of PBMCs. The J gene is TRBJ2-7, the V gene TRBV7-8; D possibly corresponds to TRBD2 (5 bases). This receptor was obtained from a man aged 25 to 40 in good health and CMV-seropositive. CDR3 nucleotides: TGTGCCAGCAGCGGTGGGAGCCCCTACGAGCAGTACTTC. This codes for CASSGGSPYEQYF.